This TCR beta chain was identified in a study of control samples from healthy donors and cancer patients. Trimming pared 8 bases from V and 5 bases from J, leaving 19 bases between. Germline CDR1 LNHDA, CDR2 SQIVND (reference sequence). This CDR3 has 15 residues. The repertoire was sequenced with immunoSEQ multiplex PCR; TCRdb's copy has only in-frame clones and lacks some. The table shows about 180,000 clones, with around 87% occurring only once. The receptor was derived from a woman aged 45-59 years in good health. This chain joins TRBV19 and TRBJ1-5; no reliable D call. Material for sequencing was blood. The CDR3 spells CASHPGRGQYQPQHF. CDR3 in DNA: TGTGCCAGTCACCCGGGGAGAGGGCAGTATCAGCCCCAGCATTTT.